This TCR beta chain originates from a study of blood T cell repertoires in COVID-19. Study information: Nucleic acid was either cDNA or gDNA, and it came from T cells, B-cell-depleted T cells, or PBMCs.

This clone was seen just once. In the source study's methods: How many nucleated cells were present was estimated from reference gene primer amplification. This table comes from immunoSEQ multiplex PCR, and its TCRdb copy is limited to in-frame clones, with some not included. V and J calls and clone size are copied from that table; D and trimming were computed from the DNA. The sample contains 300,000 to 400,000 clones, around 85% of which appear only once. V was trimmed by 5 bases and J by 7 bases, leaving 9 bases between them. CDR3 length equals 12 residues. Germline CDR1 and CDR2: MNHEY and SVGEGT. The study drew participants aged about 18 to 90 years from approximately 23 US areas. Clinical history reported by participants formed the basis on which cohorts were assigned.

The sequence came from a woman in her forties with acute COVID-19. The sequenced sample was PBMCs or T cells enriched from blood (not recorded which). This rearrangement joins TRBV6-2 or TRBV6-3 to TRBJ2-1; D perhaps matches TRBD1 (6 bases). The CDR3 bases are TGTGCCAGCAGTAACACAGGGAATGAGCAGTTCTTC. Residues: CASSNTGNEQFF.